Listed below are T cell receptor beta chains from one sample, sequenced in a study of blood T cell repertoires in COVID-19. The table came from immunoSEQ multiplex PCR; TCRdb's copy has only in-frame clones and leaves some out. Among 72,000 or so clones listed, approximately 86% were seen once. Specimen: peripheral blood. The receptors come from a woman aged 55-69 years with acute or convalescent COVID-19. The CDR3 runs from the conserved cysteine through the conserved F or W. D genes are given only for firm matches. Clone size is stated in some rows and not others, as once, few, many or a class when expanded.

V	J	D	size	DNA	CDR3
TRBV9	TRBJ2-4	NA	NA	TGTGCCAGCAGCGTAGCTACCCCGGGGGAGTGGCCTAATCACATTCAGTACTTC	CASSVATPGEWPNHIQYF
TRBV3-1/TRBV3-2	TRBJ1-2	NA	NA	TGTGCCAGCAGCCAACGCGGGGGGGCGCGGTCTTATGGCTACACCTTC	CASSQRGGARSYGYTF
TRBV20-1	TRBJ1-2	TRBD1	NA	TGCAGTGCTAGTCCGATCCGACAGGGGGCGGGTGGCTACACCTTC	CSASPIRQGAGGYTF
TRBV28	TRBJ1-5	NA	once	TGTGCCAGCAGTTCTCCTCCCTACGTAAATAGCAATCAGCCCCAGCATTTT	CASSSPPYVNSNQPQHF
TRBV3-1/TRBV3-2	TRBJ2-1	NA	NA	TGTGCCAGCAGCCAAGGGGCCAGATACAATGAGCAGTTCTTC	CASSQGARYNEQFF
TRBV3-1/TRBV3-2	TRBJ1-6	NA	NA	TGTGCCAGCAGCCGGTGGGCCGCCAGTAATTCACCCCTCCACTTT	CASSRWAASNSPLHF
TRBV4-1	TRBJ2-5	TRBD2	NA	TGCGCCAGCAGCCGACTAGCGGGGACCCAAGAGACCCAGTACTTC	CASSRLAGTQETQYF
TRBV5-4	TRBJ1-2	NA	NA	TGTGCCAGCAGCCTGGACAGTTTAAACTATGGCTACACCTTC	CASSLDSLNYGYTF
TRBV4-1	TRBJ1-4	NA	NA	TGCGCCAGCAGCCAAGAGACGGGAGGTTTTAGGGAAAAACTGTTTTTT	CASSQETGGFREKLFF
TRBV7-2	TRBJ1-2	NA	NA	TGTGCCAGCAGCCTGGACGGGGACTATGGCTACACCTTC	CASSLDGDYGYTF
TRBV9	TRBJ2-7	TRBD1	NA	TGTGCCAGCAGCCCCGTCAAGACAGGGCTGGACGAGCAGTACTTC	CASSPVKTGLDEQYF
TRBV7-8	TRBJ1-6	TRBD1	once	TGTGCCAGCAGCTCATTGACAGGGCTTAATTCACCCCTCCACTTT	CASSSLTGLNSPLHF
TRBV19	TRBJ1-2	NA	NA	TGTGCCAGTTCAAAATCCGCGAGAGGCTACACCTTC	CASSKSARGYTF
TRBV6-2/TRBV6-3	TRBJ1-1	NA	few	TGTGCCAGCAGCGTGACAGCGAACACTGAAGCTTTCTTT	CASSVTANTEAFF
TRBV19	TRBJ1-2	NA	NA	TGTGCCAGTAGTAAGACAGGAGCGAAGGCCTATGGCTACACCTTC	CASSKTGAKAYGYTF
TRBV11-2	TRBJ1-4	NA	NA	TGTGCCAGCAGCTTAGGTGTTCAGGAAAAACTGTTTTTT	CASSLGVQEKLFF
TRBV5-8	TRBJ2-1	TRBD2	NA	TGTGCCAGCAGACACCTAGCGGGGGTCTCCTACAATGAGCAGTTCTTC	CASRHLAGVSYNEQFF
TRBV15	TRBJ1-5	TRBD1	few	TGTGCCACCAGCAGAGTGGGACAGGGTAATCAGCCCCAGCATTTT	CATSRVGQGNQPQHF
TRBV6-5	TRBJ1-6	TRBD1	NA	TGTGCCAGCAGTCGACAGGGGCTCCATTCACCCCTCCACTTT	CASSRQGLHSPLHF
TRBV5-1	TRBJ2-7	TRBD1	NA	TGCGCCAGCAGCTTGGGACAGGGCCCGCACGAGCAGTACTTC	CASSLGQGPHEQYF
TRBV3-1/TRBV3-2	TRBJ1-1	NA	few	TGTGCCAGCAGCCCTTATCCCCAGGGGAACACTGAAGCTTTCTTT	CASSPYPQGNTEAFF
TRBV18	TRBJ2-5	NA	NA	TGTGCCAGCTCATCGCGACAGGCCCAAGAGACCCAGTACTTC	CASSSRQAQETQYF
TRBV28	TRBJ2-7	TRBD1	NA	TGTGCCAGCAGTTTAACGGGACAGAGCTACGAGCAGTACTTC	CASSLTGQSYEQYF
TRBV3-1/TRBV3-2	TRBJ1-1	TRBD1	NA	TGTGCCAGCAGCCAAGCCGCGACAGGGCTCACTGAAGCTTTCTTT	CASSQAATGLTEAFF
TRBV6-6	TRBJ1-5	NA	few	TGTGCCAGCAGCCAAAACAGGGACGGCAATCAGCCCCAGCATTTT	CASSQNRDGNQPQHF
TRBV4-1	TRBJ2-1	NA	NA	TGCGCCAGCAGCCAATTCTCCGGGAGACTCAAGGCCAATGAGCAGTTCTTC	CASSQFSGRLKANEQFF
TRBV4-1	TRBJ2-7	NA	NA	TGCGCCAGCAGCCTGGAGCTAGGCTCCTACGAGCAGTACTTC	CASSLELGSYEQYF
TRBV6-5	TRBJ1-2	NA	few	TGTGCCAGCAAGGAGGGAGTCTATGGCTACACCTTC	CASKEGVYGYTF
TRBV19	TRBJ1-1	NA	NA	TGTGCCAGTAGTATTTCGGGAAGGAACACTGAAGCTTTCTTT	CASSISGRNTEAFF
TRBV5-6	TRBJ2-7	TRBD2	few	TGTGCCAGCAGCCCCGCGCGGGGGGTAAGGGAGCAGTACTTC	CASSPARGVREQYF
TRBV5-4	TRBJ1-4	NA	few	TGTGCCAGCAGCTTGGGAGGGCGTGAAAAACTGTTTTTT	CASSLGGREKLFF
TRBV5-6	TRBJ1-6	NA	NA	TGTGCCAGCAGCTTGGACAGGGAATCTCCCCTCCACTTT	CASSLDRESPLHF
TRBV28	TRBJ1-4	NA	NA	TGTGCCAGCAGGACCTCAGGGAACGAGGAAAAACTGTTTTTT	CASRTSGNEEKLFF
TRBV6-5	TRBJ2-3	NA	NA	TGTGCCAGCAGTTACTCCCTTAACACAGATACGCAGTATTTT	CASSYSLNTDTQYF
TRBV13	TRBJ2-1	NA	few	TGTGCCAGCAGCTTCCGGACAAGCCATATGAATGAGCAGTTCTTC	CASSFRTSHMNEQFF
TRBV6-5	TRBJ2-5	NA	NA	TGTGCCAGCTTCGAACTGTTTGGAGAGACCCAGTACTTC	CASFELFGETQYF
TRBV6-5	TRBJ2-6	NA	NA	TGTGCCACCAAATCAGGGTCCGGGGCCAACGTCCTGACTTTC	CATKSGSGANVLTF
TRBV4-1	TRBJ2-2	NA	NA	TGCGCCAGCAGCCAAATCGACTCGAACACCGGGGAGCTGTTTTTT	CASSQIDSNTGELFF
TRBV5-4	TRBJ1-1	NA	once	TGTGCCAGCAGCTTGCCCAACAGGGCCAACACTGAAGCTTTCTTT	CASSLPNRANTEAFF
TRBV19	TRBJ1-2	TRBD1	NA	TGTGCCAGTAGCCCCACCCGGGACAGGGGGTACCCCGGCTATGGCTACACCTTC	CASSPTRDRGYPGYGYTF
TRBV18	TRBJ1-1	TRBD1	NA	TGTGCCAGCTCTACCGGGACAGTGGGCGAAGCTTTCTTT	CASSTGTVGEAFF
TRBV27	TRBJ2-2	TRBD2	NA	TGTGCCAGCAGTTTTTGGCGGGGGGGCCCAAACACCGGGGAGCTGTTTTTT	CASSFWRGGPNTGELFF
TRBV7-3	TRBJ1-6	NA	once	TGTGCCAGCAGCCAGGACAGTTATAATTCACCCCTCCACTTT	CASSQDSYNSPLHF
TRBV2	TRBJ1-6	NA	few	TGTGCCAGCAAGGGTCCGGGGAAGAATTCACCCCTCCACTTT	CASKGPGKNSPLHF
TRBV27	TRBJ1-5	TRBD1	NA	TGTGCCAGCAGTTTCCGAGGGGGCGGTCAGCCCCAGCATTTT	CASSFRGGGQPQHF
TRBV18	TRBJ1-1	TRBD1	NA	TGTGCCAGCTCACCATACATACAGGGGGCCGGGAACACTGAAGCTTTCTTT	CASSPYIQGAGNTEAFF
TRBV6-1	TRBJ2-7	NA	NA	TGTGCCAGCAGTGAACAGGGCTACGAGCAGTACTTC	CASSEQGYEQYF
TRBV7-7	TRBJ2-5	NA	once	TGTGCCAGCAGCCAAGACACCCTCCAAGAGACCCAGTACTTC	CASSQDTLQETQYF
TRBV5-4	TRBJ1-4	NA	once	TGTGCCAGCAGCTTGGGACCGGGACAAGAGGAAGTAAAACTGTTTTTT	CASSLGPGQEEVKLFF
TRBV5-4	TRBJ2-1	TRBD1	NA	TGTGCCAGCAGCCCGATTGGACAGGGGGTTAGGAATGAGCAGTTCTTC	CASSPIGQGVRNEQFF
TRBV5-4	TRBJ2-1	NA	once	TGTGCCAGCAGCTTACAGGGCAGGAATGAGCAGTTCTTC	CASSLQGRNEQFF
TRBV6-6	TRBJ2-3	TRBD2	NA	TGTGCCAGCAGTTCGTCAAGAGCGGGGGCAGATACGCAGTATTTT	CASSSSRAGADTQYF
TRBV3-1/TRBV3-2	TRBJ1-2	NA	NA	TGTGCCAGCAGCCAAGTCAGTGGCTACACCTTC	CASSQVSGYTF
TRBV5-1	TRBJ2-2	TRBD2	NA	TGCGCCAGCAGCTTGATTCGCGGGGGGAACACCGGGGAGCTGTTTTTT	CASSLIRGGNTGELFF
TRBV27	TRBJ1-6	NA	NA	TGTGCCAGCAGTTTCAGGGAATATAATTCACCCCTCCACTTT	CASSFREYNSPLHF
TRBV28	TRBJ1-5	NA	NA	TGTGCCAGCAAGAGACAGGTGGGTCAGCCCCAGCATTTT	CASKRQVGQPQHF
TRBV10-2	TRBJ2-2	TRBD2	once	TGCGCCAGCTTAATCGCGGGGGGGCCATTCACCGGGGAGCTGTTTTTT	CASLIAGGPFTGELFF
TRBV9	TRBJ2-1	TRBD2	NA	TGTGCCAGCAACCCGGGGGGGATGAGGAATGAGCAGTTCTTC	CASNPGGMRNEQFF